What follows are 5 T cell receptor beta chains derived from one specimen sequenced in a study of T cells expressing NK-cell markers. TCRdb re-called the 5' RACE reads; one entry per CDR3 protein, DNA not given. Its table records about 380,000 distinct CDR3 sequences. Source material: blood T cells: a sorted CD56 or NKG2C T cell subset, CD4+ or CD8+ T cells, or bulk PBMC T cells (not recorded which). These receptors all come from a man aged 18-75 years in good health.

The chain joins TRBV28 to TRBJ2-7; lacking DNA, the TRBD1 call made by TCRdb goes unchecked. The CDR3 consists of 14 residues. Germline loops: CDR1 MDHEN, CDR2 SYDVKM. The CDR3 protein is CASRTGVTVHEQYF. The complete variable domain, with remaining parts taken from reference TRBV28 and TRBJ2-7, reads DVKVTQSSRYLVKRTGEKVFLECVQDMDHENMFWYRQDPGLGLRLIYFSYDVKMKEKGDIPEGYSVSREKKERFSLILESASTNQTSMYLCASRTGVTVHEQYFGPGTRLTVT.

The chain employs TRBV5-8 and TRBJ2-5; TCRdb reports TRBD1, a call that lacks DNA to check it against. This CDR3 is built from 16 residues. Germline values: CDR1 SGHTS, CDR2 YDEGEE. The CDR3 loop is CASSPGGRRSGETQYF.

The V call is TRBV6-1, the J call TRBJ2-7. The CDR3 covers 15 residues. Germline V gives CDR1 MNHNS, CDR2 SASEGT. The CDR3 here is CASSQQMGSSYEQYF.

The V gene is TRBV20-1, the J gene TRBJ1-2. The CDR3 has 12 amino acids. CDR1 is DFQATT and CDR2 is SNEGSKA in the germline V gene (reference sequence). This CDR3 reads CSALLADYGYTF.

The CDR3 protein is CASSEVIGFSFNEQFF. The rearrangement joins TRBV6-4 to TRBJ2-1. This CDR3 is 16 amino acids long. Germline assignment: CDR1 MRHNA and CDR2 SNTAGT.